This TCR beta chain was sequenced in a study of OX40 agonist ivuxolimab in advanced cancers. Study details: In three patients, partial responses were observed, one with hepatocellular carcinoma and two with cutaneous melanoma.

V was pared by 1 base and J by 3 bases, with 6 bases between. Germline lookup yields CDR1 KGHSH and CDR2 LQKENI. This CDR3 spans 14 amino acids. Clones were read by immunoSEQ multiplex PCR, and TCRdb kept only the in-frame ones, dropping some. The sample carries tens of thousands of clones, approximately 91% recorded once. This receptor was obtained from an adult with an advanced solid tumor such as melanoma, head and neck, liver or kidney cancer. This chain connects TRBV18 to TRBJ2-2; no firm D call. The source was CD4+ or CD8+ T cells sorted from blood, collected in a trial of the OX40 agonist ivuxolimab. This CDR3 reads CASSPRVDTGELFF. CDR3 coding DNA: TGTGCCAGCTCACCACGGGTCGACACCGGGGAGCTGTTTTTT.